The sequence of this TCR beta chain was determined in a study of PD-1 blockade in classical Hodgkin lymphoma. Study-level findings and limits: Diversity in CD4+ TCRs, unlike that measured in CD8+ TCRs, had risen significantly by C4D1.

As to this clone: The antigen is not known.

The protocol was immunoSEQ multiplex PCR, while the TCRdb copy is restricted to in-frame clones and leaves out a portion. Altogether approximately 8,000 clones are present, 85% to 90% being singletons, with the ten largest covering approximately 22%. Every patient was affected by relapse after autologous stem cell transplantation, while exposure to brentuximab vedotin was not uniform. Investigators obtained CD8+ T cells from thawed PBMCs by magnetic negative selection. J was trimmed by 6 bases and V by 8 bases; bases with no gene match: 25. Germline CDR1 is LNHNV and CDR2 is YYDKDF (reference sequence). This CDR3 contains 20 residues.

The receptor's source is a human donor with classical Hodgkin lymphoma. The rearrangement uses TRBV15 and TRBJ2-2; 9 nucleotides line up with TRBD2. Sequences were derived from CD8+ T cells from blood, sampled at baseline. The CDR3 reads CATSDGIPGSGRMVPGELFF. For the CDR3, the DNA is TGTGCCACCTCGGACGGCATACCTGGTAGCGGGAGAATGGTGCCCGGGGAGCTGTTTTTT. Variable domain in full (rest from reference TRBV15 and TRBJ2-2): DAMVIQNPRYQVTQFGKPVTLSCSQTLNHNVMYWYQQKSSQAPKLLFHYYDKDFNNEADTPDNFQSRRPNTSFCFLDIRSPGLGDTAMYLCATSDGIPGSGRMVPGELFFGEGSRLTVL.